Listed below are T cell receptor beta chains from one sample, sequenced in a study of CD8+ T cells in alopecia areata. The method was immunoSEQ multiplex PCR; TCRdb's version includes in-frame clones alone and lacks a portion of them. The table records 110,000 to 150,000 clones, about 60% of them present only once. The specimen was CD4+ T cells sorted from blood, collected at week 0. These TCRs come from a human donor with alopecia areata. Both conserved end residues are part of each CDR3. D genes are given only for firm matches. Rows give clone size only sometimes, using once, few, many, or a class for an expanded clone.

clone size,V gene,D gene,J gene,CDR3 protein,CDR3 DNA
few,TRBV12-5,NA,TRBJ1-4,CSREKLFF,TGTTCGCGAGAAAAACTGTTTTTT
NA,TRBV5-1,NA,TRBJ2-1,CASSGMGAESSYNEQFF,TGCGCCAGCAGCGGGATGGGGGCCGAGAGCTCCTACAATGAGCAGTTCTTC
NA,TRBV19,TRBD1,TRBJ1-2,CASSPDRGIYGYTF,TGTGCCAGTAGCCCCGACAGGGGGATCTATGGCTACACCTTC
NA,TRBV30,TRBD1,TRBJ1-2,CASTSDREGPYGYTF,TGTGCCTCTACCTCGGACAGGGAAGGGCCCTATGGCTACACCTTC
NA,TRBV6-5,TRBD1,TRBJ1-5,CASMRIRGMQQPQHF,TGTGCCAGCATGAGAATCAGGGGGATGCAACAGCCCCAGCATTTT
NA,TRBV6-5,NA,TRBJ2-4,CASRTKGLGAIQYF,TGTGCCAGCCGGACAAAGGGTCTAGGGGCCATTCAGTACTTC
NA,TRBV7-7,TRBD1,TRBJ2-5,CASSRDRFETQYF,TGTGCTAGCAGCCGGGACAGATTCGAGACCCAGTACTTC
NA,TRBV10-3,NA,TRBJ2-3,CAISDVQGSADTQYF,TGTGCCATCAGTGATGTCCAGGGGAGCGCAGATACGCAGTATTTT
NA,TRBV15,TRBD1,TRBJ2-2,CATSRRTGEELFF,TGTGCCACCAGCAGAAGGACAGGCGAGGAGCTGTTTTTT
few,TRBV30,NA,TRBJ2-6,CAWSVTGVSSGANVLTF,TGTGCCTGGAGTGTAACAGGAGTTAGCTCTGGGGCCAACGTCCTGACTTTC
NA,TRBV27,TRBD1,TRBJ2-7,CASRRQGYSDSYEQYF,TGTGCCAGCAGGAGACAGGGCTACTCCGACTCCTACGAGCAGTACTTC
NA,TRBV30,NA,TRBJ2-2,CAWSLLGTGELFF,TGTGCCTGGAGCCTATTGGGCACCGGGGAGCTGTTTTTT
medium-sized,TRBV14,NA,TRBJ2-1,CASSQGTGLKKFF,TGTGCCAGCAGCCAAGGAACGGGGCTAAAGAAGTTCTTC
few,TRBV30,NA,TRBJ1-2,CAWSVRGPERGYTF,TGTGCCTGGAGTGTACGAGGACCCGAGAGGGGCTACACCTTC